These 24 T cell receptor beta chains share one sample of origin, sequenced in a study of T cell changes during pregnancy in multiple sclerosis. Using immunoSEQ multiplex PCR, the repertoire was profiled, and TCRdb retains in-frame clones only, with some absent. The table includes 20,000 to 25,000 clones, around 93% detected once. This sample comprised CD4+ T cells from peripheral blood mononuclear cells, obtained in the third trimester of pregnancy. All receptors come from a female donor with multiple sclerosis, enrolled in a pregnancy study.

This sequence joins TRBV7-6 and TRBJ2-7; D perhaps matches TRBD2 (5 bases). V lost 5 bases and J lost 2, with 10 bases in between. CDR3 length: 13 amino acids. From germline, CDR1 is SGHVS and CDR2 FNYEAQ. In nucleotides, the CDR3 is TGTGCCAGCAGCCGCGACGGGACCTACGAGCAGTACTTC. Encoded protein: CASSRDGTYEQYF. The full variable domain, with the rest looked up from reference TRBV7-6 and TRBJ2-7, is GAGVSQSPRYKVTKRGQDVALRCDPISGHVSLYWYRQALGQGPEFLTYFNYEAQQDKSGLPNDRFSAERPEGSISTLTIQRTEQRDSAMYRCASSRDGTYEQYFGPGTRLTVT.

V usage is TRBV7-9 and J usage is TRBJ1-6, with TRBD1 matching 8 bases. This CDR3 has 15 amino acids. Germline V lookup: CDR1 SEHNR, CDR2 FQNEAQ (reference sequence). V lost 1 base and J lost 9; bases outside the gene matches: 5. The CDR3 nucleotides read TGTGCCAGCAGCTTAGAGGCAGGGGGCATTTCACCCCTCCACTTT. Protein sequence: CASSLEAGGISPLHF.

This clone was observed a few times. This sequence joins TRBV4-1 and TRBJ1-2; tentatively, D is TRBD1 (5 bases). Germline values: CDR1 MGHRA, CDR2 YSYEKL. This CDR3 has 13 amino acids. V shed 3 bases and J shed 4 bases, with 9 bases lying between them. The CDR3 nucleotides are TGCGCCAGCAGCCATAGGAGGGGCTATGGCTACACCTTC. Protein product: CASSHRRGYGYTF.

CDR3 in DNA: TGTGCCTACGAAAGCAGGGAGGAGGGCTATGGCTACACCTTC. Protein: CAYESREEGYGYTF. J is TRBJ1-2 and V is TRBV30; D perhaps matches TRBD1 (5 bases). V was trimmed by 7 bases and J by 4 bases, leaving 19 bases between them. The germline gives CDR1 GTSNPN, CDR2 SVGIG (reference sequence). The CDR3 has 14 residues.

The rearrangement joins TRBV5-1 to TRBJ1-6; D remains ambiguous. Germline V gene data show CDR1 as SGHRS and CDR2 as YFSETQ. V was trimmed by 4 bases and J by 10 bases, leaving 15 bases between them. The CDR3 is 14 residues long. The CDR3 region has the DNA TGCGCCAGCAGCCCTAGTCCGGGGAGCTCACCCCTCCACTTT. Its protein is CASSPSPGSSPLHF.

CDR3 DNA sequence: TGTGCCATCAGTGAAACGGAGGGTTCTGGTGGCTACACCTTC. It is translated as CAISETEGSGGYTF. The chain employs TRBV10-3 and TRBJ1-2, with D unresolved. CDR3 length equals 14 residues. Trimming stripped 3 bases from V and 7 bases from J, with 15 bases between. The germline V gene encodes CDR1 ENHRY and CDR2 SYGVKD.

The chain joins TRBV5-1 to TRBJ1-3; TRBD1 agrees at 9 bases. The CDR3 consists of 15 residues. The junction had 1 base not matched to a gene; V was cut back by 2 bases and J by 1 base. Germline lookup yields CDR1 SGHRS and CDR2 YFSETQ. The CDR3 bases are TGCGCCAGCAGCTTTGGACAGGGGTCTGGAAACACCATATATTTT. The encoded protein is CASSFGQGSGNTIYF.

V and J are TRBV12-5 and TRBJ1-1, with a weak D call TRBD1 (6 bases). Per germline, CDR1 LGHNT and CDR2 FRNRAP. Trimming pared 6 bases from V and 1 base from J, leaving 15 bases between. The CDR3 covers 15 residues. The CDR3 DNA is TGTGCTAGTGGGGCTACAGGGAGAGGGAACACTGAAGCTTTCTTT. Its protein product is CASGATGRGNTEAFF.

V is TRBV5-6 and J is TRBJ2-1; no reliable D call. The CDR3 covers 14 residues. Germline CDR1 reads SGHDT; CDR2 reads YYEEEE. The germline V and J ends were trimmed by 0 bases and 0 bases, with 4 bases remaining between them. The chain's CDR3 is CASSLGSSYNEQFF. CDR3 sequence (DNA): TGTGCCAGCAGCTTGGGCAGCTCCTACAATGAGCAGTTCTTC.

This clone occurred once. For the CDR3, the DNA is TGTGCCAGCAGTGGACAGGCCGCATCAACTAATGAAAAACTGTTTTTT. This gives the protein CASSGQAASTNEKLFF. The chain links TRBV2 to TRBJ1-4; tentatively, D is TRBD1 (6 bases). Trimming left V 4 bases short and J 0 bases short, with 12 bases between. Germline CDR1 is SNHLY and CDR2 is FYNNEI. CDR3 length: 16 residues.

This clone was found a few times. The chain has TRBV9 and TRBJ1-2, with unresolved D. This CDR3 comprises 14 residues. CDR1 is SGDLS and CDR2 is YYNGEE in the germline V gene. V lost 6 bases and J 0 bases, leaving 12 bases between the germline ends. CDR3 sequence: CASTRRDTNYGYTF. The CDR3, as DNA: TGTGCCAGCACCCGTAGAGACACTAACTATGGCTACACCTTC. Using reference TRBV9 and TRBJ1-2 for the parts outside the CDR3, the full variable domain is DSGVTQTPKHLITATGQRVTLRCSPRSGDLSVYWYQQSLDQGLQFLIQYYNGEERAKGNILERFSAQQFPDLHSELNLSSLELGDSALYFCASTRRDTNYGYTFGSGTRLTVV.

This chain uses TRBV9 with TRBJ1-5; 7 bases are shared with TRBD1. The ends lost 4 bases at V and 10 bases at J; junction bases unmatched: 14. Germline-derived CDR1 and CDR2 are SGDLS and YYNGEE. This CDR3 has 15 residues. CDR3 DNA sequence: TGTGCCAGCAGCTCTGGACAGGTAGGCGTCGCACCCCAGCATTTT. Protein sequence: CASSSGQVGVAPQHF.

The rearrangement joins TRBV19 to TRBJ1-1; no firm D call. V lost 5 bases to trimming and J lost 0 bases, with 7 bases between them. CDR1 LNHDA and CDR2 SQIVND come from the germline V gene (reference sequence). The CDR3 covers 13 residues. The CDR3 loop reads CASSEALNTEAFF. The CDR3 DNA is TGTGCCAGTAGTGAAGCGTTGAACACTGAAGCTTTCTTT.

CDR3 region: CASSPGGTGNSPLHF. Here the CDR3 DNA reads TGTGCCAGCTCACCAGGGGGGACGGGGAATTCACCCCTCCACTTT. The chain joins TRBV18 to TRBJ1-6, with D perhaps matching TRBD1 (5 bases). With 2 bases removed from V and 7 bases from J, the gap between germline ends came to 12 bases. This CDR3 is built from 15 residues. Germline V CDR1 and CDR2: KGHSH, LQKENI.

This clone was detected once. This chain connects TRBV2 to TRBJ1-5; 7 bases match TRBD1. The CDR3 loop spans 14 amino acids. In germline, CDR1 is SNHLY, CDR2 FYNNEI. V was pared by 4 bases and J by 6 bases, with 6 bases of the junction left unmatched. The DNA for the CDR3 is TGTGCCAGCAGTGGACAGGGCAGGACTCAGCCCCAGCATTTT. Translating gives CASSGQGRTQPQHF.

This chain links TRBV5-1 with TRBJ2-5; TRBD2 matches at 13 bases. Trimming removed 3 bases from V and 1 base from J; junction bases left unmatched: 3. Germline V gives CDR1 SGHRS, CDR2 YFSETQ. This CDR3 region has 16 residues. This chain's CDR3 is CASSSGLAGLQETQYF. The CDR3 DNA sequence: TGCGCCAGCAGCTCGGGACTAGCGGGGCTCCAAGAGACCCAGTACTTC.

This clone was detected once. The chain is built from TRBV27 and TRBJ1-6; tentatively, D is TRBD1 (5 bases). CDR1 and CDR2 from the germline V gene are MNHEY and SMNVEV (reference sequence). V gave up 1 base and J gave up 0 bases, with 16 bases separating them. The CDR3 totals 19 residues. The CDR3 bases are TGTGCCAGCAGTTTATTACCAGGGCGGGGAAGCTCCTATAATTCACCCCTCCACTTT. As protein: CASSLLPGRGSSYNSPLHF.

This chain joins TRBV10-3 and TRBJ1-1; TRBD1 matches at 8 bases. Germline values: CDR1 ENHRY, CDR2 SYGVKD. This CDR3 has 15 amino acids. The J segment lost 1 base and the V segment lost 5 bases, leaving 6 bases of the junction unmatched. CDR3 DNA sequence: TGTGCCATCAGTACCACCGGGACAGGGAACACTGAAGCTTTCTTT. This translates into CAISTTGTGNTEAFF.

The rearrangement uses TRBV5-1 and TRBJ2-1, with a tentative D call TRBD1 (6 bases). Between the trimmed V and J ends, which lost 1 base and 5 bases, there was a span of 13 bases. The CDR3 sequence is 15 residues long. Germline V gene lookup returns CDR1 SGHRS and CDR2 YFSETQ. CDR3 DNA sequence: TGCGCCAGCAGCTTGACGGACAGATACAACAATGAGCAGTTCTTC. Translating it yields CASSLTDRYNNEQFF.

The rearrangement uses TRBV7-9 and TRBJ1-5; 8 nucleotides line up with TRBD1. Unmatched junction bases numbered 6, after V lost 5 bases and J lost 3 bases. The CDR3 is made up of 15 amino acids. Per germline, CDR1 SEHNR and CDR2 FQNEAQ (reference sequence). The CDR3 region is CASSRQGSANQPQHF. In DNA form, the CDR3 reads TGTGCCAGCAGCCGACAGGGGTCGGCCAATCAGCCCCAGCATTTT.

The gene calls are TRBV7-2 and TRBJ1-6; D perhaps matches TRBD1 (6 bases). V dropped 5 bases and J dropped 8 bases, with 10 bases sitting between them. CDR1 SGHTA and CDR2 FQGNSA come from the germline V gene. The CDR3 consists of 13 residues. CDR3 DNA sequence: TGTGCCAGCAGCAGACAGGCGGATTCACCCCTCCACTTT. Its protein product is CASSRQADSPLHF.

The CDR3 sequence is CASSQDYSSTGELFF. The CDR3 DNA is TGCGCCAGCAGCCAAGATTACAGCTCCACCGGGGAGCTGTTTTTT. This rearrangement joins TRBV5-1 to TRBJ2-2; D not resolved. CDR3 length equals 15 residues. Trimming shortened V by 4 bases and J by 4 bases, and 14 bases separated the two germline ends. Germline V gene lookup returns CDR1 SGHRS and CDR2 YFSETQ.

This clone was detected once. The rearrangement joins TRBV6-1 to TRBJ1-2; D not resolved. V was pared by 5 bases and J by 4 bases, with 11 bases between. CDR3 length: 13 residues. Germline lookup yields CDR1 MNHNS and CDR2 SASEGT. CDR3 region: CASSRTAIYGYTF. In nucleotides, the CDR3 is TGTGCCAGCAGTAGAACAGCAATCTATGGCTACACCTTC.

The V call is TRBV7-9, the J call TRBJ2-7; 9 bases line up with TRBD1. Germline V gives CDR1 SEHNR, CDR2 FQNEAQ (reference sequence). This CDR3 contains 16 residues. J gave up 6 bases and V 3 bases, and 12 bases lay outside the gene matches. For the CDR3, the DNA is TGTGCCAGCAGCTTCCGCAGAGGGACAGGGCTCACCGAGCAGTACTTC. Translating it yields CASSFRRGTGLTEQYF.